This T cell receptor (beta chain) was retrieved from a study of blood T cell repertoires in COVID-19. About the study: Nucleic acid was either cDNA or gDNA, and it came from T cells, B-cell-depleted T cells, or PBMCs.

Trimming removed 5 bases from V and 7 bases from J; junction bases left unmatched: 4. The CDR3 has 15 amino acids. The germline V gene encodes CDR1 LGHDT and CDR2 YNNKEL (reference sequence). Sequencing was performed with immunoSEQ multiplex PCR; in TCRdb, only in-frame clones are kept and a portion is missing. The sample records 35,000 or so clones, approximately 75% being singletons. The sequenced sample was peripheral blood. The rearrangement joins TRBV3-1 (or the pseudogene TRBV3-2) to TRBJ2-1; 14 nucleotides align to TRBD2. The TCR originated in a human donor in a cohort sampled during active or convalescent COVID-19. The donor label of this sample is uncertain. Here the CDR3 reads CASSSGTSGSNEQFF. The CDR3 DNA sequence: TGTGCCAGCAGCTCCGGGACTAGCGGGAGTAATGAGCAGTTCTTC.